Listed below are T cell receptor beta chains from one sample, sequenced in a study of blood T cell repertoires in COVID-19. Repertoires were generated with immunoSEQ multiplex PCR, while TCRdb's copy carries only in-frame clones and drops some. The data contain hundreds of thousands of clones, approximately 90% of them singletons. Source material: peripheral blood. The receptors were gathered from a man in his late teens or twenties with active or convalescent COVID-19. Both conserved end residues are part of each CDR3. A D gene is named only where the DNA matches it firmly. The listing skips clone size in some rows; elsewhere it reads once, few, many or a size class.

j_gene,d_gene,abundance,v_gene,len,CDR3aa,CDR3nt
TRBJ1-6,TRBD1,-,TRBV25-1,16,CASSPLKGQNNSPLHF,TGTGCCAGCAGTCCCCTTAAGGGACAGAATAATTCACCCCTCCACTTT
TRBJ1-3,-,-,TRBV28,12,CASTSGGNTIYF,TGTGCCAGCACCTCAGGAGGAAACACCATATATTTT
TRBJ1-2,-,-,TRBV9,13,CASSLLSNYGYTF,TGTGCCAGCAGCCTCTTATCTAACTATGGCTACACCTTC
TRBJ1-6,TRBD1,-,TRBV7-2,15,CASSLVAGGNSPLHF,TGTGCCAGCAGCTTAGTGGCAGGGGGAAATTCACCCCTCCACTTT
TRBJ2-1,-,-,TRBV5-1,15,CASSPITGLNNEQFF,TGCGCCAGCAGCCCCATTACAGGTCTCAACAATGAGCAGTTCTTC
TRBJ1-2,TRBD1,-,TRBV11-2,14,CASRRQGLDYGYTF,TGTGCCAGCAGAAGACAGGGGTTGGACTATGGCTACACCTTC
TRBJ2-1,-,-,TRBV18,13,CASSPRLSNEQFF,TGTGCCAGCTCACCACGGCTCTCAAATGAGCAGTTCTTC
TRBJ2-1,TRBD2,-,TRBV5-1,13,CASSLGLEVEQFF,TGCGCCAGCAGCCTCGGACTAGAGGTTGAGCAGTTCTTC
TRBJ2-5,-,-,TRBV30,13,CAWSVPGGETQYF,TGTGCCTGGAGTGTCCCCGGGGGAGAGACCCAGTACTTC
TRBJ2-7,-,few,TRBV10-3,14,CAISESGPRGEQYF,TGTGCCATCAGTGAGTCGGGGCCAAGGGGAGAGCAGTACTTC
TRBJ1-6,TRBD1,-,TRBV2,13,CASSGDRGSPLHF,TGTGCCAGCAGTGGTGACAGGGGCTCACCCCTCCACTTT
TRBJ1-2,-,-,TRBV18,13,CASSPETGYGYTF,TGTGCCAGCTCACCCGAGACAGGCTATGGCTACACCTTC
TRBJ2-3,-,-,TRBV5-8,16,CASSLARELRTDTQYF,TGTGCCAGCAGCTTGGCCCGGGAGTTGAGGACAGATACGCAGTATTTT
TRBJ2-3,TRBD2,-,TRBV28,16,CASSLFRAGGHYTQYF,TGTGCCAGCAGTTTATTTCGAGCGGGGGGGCACTATACGCAGTATTTT
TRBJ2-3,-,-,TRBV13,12,CASSRGQHTQYF,TGTGCCAGCAGCCGAGGACAGCATACGCAGTATTTT
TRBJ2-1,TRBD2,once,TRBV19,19,CASSIQGLAVLSSYNEQFF,TGTGCCAGTAGTATTCAGGGACTAGCGGTTTTAAGCTCCTACAATGAGCAGTTCTTC
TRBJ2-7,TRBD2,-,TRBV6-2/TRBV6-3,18,CASSYSVPSGRAIDEQYF,TGTGCCAGCAGTTACTCGGTCCCTAGCGGGAGGGCCATTGACGAGCAGTACTTC
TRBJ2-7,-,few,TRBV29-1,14,CSALRGGEAYEQYF,TGCAGTGCTCTTAGGGGGGGGGAAGCCTACGAGCAGTACTTC
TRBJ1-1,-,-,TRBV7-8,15,CASSWEGPPGGEAFF,TGTGCCAGCAGCTGGGAGGGTCCCCCCGGGGGTGAAGCTTTCTTT
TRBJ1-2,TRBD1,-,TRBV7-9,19,CASSSFWTGQGEGRYGYTF,TGTGCCAGCAGCTCCTTTTGGACGGGACAGGGAGAGGGCCGGTATGGCTACACCTTC
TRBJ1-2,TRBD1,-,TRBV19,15,CASRKRGDRIYGYTF,TGTGCCAGTAGAAAAAGAGGGGACAGGATCTATGGCTACACCTTC
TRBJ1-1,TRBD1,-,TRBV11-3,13,CASSYRGNTEAFF,TGTGCCAGCAGCTACAGGGGGAACACTGAAGCTTTCTTT
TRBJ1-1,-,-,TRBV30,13,CAWSAYLNTEAFF,TGTGCCTGGAGTGCCTACCTGAACACTGAAGCTTTCTTT
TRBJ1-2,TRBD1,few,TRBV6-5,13,CASRAGGVYGYTF,TGTGCCAGCAGGGCAGGGGGCGTCTATGGCTACACCTTC
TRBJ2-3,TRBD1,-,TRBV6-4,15,CASSDRGRVADTQYF,TGTGCCAGCAGTGACAGGGGGCGTGTCGCAGATACGCAGTATTTT
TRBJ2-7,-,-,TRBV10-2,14,CASSRDIDSYEQYF,TGCGCCAGCAGCCGGGACATCGATTCCTACGAGCAGTACTTC
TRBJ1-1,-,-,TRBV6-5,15,CASSYFQRGNTEAFF,TGTGCCAGCAGTTACTTCCAAAGGGGAAACACTGAAGCTTTCTTT
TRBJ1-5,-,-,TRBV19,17,CASSIAVFTTRNQPQHF,TGTGCCAGTAGTATCGCGGTATTCACAACTCGCAATCAGCCCCAGCATTTT
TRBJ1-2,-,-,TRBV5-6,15,CASRPNQGMGSGYTF,TGTGCCAGCAGACCGAACCAGGGGATGGGTTCTGGCTACACCTTC
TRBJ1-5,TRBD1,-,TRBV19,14,CASSAGQLNQPQHF,TGTGCCAGTAGTGCGGGACAGCTCAATCAGCCCCAGCATTTT
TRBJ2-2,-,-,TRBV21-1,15,CASSKTGGNTGELFF,TGTGCCAGCAGCAAAACGGGAGGGAACACCGGGGAGCTGTTTTTT
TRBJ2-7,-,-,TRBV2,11,CASSELVRQEF,TGTGCCAGCAGTGAACTGGTTCGTCAGGAATTC
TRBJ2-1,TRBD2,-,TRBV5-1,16,CASSLVYQRGPKEQFF,TGCGCCAGCAGCTTGGTGTACCAGCGGGGCCCTAAAGAGCAGTTCTTC
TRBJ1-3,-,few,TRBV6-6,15,CASKAGELPGNTIYF,TGTGCCAGCAAGGCAGGGGAACTTCCTGGAAACACCATATATTTT
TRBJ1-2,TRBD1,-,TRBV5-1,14,CASSSRQGTYGYTF,TGCGCCAGCAGCTCCCGACAGGGGACCTATGGCTACACCTTC
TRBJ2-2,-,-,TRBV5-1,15,CASSTDRTGPGELFF,TGCGCCAGCAGCACAGACCGAACAGGGCCCGGGGAGCTGTTTTTT
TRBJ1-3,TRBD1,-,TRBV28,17,CASSLLGTGASGNTIYF,TGTGCCAGCAGTTTATTGGGGACAGGGGCCTCTGGAAACACCATATATTTT
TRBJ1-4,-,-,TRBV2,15,CASSEGAATNEKLFF,TGTGCCAGCAGTGAGGGCGCAGCAACTAATGAAAAACTGTTTTTT
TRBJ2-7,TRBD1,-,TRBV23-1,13,CASTGTGIYEQYF,TGCGCCAGTACCGGGACAGGCATCTACGAGCAGTACTTC
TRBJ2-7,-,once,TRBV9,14,CASSVGGDLYEQYF,TGTGCCAGCAGCGTAGGGGGAGACTTGTACGAGCAGTACTTC
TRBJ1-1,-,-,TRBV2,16,CASMVRSGGENTEAFF,TGTGCCAGCATGGTTCGATCTGGGGGGGAGAACACTGAAGCTTTCTTT
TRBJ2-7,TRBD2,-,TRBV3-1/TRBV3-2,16,CASSQDEERDSYEQYF,TGTGCCAGCAGCCAAGACGAGGAGCGGGACTCCTACGAGCAGTACTTC
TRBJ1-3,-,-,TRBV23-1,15,CASRNSPRRGNTIYF,TGCGCCAGCAGGAACTCGCCTCGCCGAGGAAACACCATATATTTT
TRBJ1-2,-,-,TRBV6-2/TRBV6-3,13,CASSYQGVYGYTF,TGTGCCAGCAGTTACCAAGGGGTCTATGGCTACACCTTC
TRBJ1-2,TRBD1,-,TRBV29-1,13,CSVDVGGFYGYTF,TGCAGCGTTGATGTAGGGGGCTTCTATGGCTACACCTTC
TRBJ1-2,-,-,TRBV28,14,CASSLSPGIYGYTF,TGTGCCAGCAGTTTATCTCCAGGGATCTATGGCTACACCTTC
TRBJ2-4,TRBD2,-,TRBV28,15,CASSFPIAGGSIQYF,TGTGCCAGCAGTTTTCCCATAGCGGGAGGGAGCATTCAGTACTTC
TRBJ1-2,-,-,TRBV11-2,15,CASSLVGQAHRGYTF,TGTGCCAGCAGCTTAGTTGGGCAGGCCCACCGTGGCTACACCTTC
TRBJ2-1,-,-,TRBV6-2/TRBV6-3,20,CASSYPRTTQTYGSYNEQFF,TGTGCCAGCAGTTACCCTAGAACGACCCAGACCTACGGCTCCTACAATGAGCAGTTCTTC
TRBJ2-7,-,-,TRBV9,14,CASSVSGIPYEQYF,TGTGCCAGCAGCGTTAGCGGTATCCCCTACGAGCAGTACTTC
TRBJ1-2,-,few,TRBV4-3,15,CASSQDRDTYYGYTF,TGCGCCAGCAGCCAAGATCGAGACACCTACTATGGCTACACCTTC
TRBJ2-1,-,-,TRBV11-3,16,CASSSGVSSSYNEQFF,TGTGCCAGCAGCTCCGGGGTCTCAAGCTCCTACAATGAGCAGTTCTTC
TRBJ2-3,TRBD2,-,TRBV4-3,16,CASSQDAGGRADTQYF,TGCGCCAGCAGCCAAGATGCGGGAGGGCGCGCAGATACGCAGTATTTT
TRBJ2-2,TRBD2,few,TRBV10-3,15,CAISEASGMGGELFF,TGTGCCATCAGCGAAGCTAGCGGGATGGGCGGGGAGCTGTTTTTT
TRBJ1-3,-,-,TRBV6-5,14,CASSPRGGINTIYF,TGTGCCAGCAGCCCCCGGGGAGGGATAAACACCATATATTTT
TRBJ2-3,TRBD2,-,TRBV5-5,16,CASSWGVLAGGDTQYF,TGTGCCAGCAGCTGGGGGGTTCTAGCGGGAGGTGATACGCAGTATTTT
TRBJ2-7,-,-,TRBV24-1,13,CATPGMNSYEQYF,TGTGCCACCCCAGGAATGAACTCCTACGAGCAGTACTTC
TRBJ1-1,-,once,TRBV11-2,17,CASSAPQGGVMNTEAFF,TGTGCCAGCAGCGCGCCACAGGGTGGGGTCATGAACACTGAAGCTTTCTTT
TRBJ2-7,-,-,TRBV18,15,CASSRGTSSNHEQYF,TGTGCCAGCTCACGGGGCACTAGCAGTAACCACGAGCAGTACTTC
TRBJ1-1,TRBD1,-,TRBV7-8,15,CASSLGTGLNTEAFF,TGTGCCAGCAGCTTAGGGACAGGCTTGAACACTGAAGCTTTCTTT